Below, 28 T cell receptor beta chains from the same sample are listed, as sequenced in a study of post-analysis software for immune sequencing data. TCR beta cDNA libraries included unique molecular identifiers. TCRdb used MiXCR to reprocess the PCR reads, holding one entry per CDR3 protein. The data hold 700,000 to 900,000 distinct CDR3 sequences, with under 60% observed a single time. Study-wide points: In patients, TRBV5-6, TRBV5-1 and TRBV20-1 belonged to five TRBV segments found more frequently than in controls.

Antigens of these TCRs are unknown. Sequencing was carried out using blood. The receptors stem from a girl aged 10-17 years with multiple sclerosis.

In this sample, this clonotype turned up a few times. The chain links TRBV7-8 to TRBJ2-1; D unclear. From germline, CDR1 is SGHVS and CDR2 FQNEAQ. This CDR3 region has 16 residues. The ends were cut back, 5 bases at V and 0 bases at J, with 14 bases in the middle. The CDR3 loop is CASSLKLDPSYNEQFF. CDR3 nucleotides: TGTGCCAGCAGCCTTAAACTCGACCCCTCCTACAATGAGCAGTTCTTC.

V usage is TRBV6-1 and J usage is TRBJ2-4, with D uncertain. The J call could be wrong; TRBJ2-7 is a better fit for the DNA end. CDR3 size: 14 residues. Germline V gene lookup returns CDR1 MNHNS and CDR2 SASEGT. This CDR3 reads CASSEARQNYEQYF. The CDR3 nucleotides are TGTGCCAGCAGTGAAGCGAGGCAGAACTACGAGCAGTACTTC.

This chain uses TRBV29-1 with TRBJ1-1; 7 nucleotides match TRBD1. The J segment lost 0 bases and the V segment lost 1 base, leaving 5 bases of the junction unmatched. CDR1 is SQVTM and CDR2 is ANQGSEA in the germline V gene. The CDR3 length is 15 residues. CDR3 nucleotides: TGCAGCGTTGAAGTAACGGGACAGCTGAACACTGAAGCTTTCTTT. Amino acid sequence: CSVEVTGQLNTEAFF.

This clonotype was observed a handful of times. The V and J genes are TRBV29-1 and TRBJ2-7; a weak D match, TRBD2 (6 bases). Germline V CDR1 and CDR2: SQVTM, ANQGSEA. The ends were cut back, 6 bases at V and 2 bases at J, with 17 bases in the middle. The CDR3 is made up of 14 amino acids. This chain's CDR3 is CSVSGTRGTYEQYF. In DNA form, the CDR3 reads TGCAGCGTCTCCGGGACTCGTGGGACCTACGAGCAGTACTTC.

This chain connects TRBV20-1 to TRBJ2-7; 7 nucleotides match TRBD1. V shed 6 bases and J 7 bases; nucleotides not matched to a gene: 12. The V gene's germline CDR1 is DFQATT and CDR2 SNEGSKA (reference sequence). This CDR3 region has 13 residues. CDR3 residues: CSAATGQLSEQYF. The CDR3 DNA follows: TGCAGTGCCGCAACGGGACAGCTGTCTGAGCAGTACTTC.

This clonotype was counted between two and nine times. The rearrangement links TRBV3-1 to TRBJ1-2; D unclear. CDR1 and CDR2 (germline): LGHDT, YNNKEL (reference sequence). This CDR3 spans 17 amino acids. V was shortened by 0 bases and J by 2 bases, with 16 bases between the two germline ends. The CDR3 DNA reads TGTGCCAGCAGCCAAGATGGCGTAGCCGCTCCGAACTATGGCTACACCTTC. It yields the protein CASSQDGVAAPNYGYTF.

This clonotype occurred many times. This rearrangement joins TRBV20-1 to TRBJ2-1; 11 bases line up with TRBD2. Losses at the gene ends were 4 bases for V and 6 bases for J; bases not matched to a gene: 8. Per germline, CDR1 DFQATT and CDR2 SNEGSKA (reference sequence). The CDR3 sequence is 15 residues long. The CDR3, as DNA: TGCAGTGCTACAACGGCTAGCGGGAGGACCAATGAGCAGTTCTTC. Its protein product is CSATTASGRTNEQFF.

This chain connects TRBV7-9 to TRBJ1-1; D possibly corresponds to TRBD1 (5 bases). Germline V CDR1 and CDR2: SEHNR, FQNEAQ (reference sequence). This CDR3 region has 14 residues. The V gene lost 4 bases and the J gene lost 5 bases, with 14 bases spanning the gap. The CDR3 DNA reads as TGTGCCAGCAGCTCGGACCAGGGATATACTGAAGCTTTCTTT. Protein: CASSSDQGYTEAFF.

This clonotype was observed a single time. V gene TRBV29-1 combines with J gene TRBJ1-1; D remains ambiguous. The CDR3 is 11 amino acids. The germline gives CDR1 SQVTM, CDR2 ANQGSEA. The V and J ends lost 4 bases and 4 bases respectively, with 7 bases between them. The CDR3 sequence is CSVVTLTEAFF. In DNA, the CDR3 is TGCAGCGTTGTCACGCTCACTGAAGCTTTCTTT.

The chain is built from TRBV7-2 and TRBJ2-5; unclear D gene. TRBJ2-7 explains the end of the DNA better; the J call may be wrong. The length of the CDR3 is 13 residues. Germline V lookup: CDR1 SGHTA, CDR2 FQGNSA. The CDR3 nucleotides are TGTGCCAGCAGCTTAGTCCCGAGAGCCGAGCAGTACTTC. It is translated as CASSLVPRAEQYF.

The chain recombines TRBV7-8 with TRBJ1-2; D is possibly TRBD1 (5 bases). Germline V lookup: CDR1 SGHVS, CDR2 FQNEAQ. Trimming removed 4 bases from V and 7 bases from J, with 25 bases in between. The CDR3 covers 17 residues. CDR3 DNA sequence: TGTGCCAGCAGCTCCAGCCCCTTATCCGGGGGTGTTCGTGGCTACACCTTC. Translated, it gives CASSSSPLSGGVRGYTF.

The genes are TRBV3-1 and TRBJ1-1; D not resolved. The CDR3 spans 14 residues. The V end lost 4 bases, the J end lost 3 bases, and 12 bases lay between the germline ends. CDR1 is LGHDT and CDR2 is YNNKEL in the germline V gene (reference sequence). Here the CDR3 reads CASSPWTRDTEAFF. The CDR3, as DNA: TGTGCCAGCAGCCCTTGGACGAGGGACACTGAAGCTTTCTTT.

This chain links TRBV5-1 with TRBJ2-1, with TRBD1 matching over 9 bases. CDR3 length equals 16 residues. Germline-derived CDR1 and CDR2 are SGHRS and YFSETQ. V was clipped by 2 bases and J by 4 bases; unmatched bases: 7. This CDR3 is CASSFEQGAKYNEQFF. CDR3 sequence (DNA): TGCGCCAGCAGCTTCGAACAGGGGGCAAAGTACAATGAGCAGTTCTTC. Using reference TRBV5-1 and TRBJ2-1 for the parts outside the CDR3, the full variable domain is KAGVTQTPRYLIKTRGQQVTLSCSPISGHRSVSWYQQTPGQGLQFLFEYFSETQRNKGNFPGRFSGRQFSNSRSEMNVSTLELGDSALYLCASSFEQGAKYNEQFFGPGTRLTVL.

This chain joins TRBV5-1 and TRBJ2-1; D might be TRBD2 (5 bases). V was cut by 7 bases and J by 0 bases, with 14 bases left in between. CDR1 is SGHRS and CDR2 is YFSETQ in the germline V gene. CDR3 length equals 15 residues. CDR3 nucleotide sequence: TGCGCCAGCCGACTCGGAGCGGACTCCTACAATGAGCAGTTCTTC. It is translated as CASRLGADSYNEQFF.

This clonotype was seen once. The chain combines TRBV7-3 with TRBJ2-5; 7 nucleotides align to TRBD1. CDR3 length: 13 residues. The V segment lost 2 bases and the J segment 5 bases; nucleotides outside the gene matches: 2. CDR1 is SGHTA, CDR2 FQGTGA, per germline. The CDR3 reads CASSLSDRETQYF. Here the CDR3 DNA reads TGTGCCAGCAGCTTATCGGACAGGGAGACCCAGTACTTC.

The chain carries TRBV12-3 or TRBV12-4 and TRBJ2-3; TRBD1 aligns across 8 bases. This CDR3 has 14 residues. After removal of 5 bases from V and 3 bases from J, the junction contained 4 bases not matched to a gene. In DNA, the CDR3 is TGTGCCAGCAGTAGGACAGGGACAACAGATACGCAGTATTTT. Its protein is CASSRTGTTDTQYF.

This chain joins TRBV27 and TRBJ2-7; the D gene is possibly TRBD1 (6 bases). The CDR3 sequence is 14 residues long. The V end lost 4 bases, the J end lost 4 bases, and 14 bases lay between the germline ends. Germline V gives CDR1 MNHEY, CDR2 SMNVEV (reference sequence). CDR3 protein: CASSSGQTRYEQYF. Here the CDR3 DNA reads TGTGCCAGCAGTTCCGGACAGACGAGGTACGAGCAGTACTTC.

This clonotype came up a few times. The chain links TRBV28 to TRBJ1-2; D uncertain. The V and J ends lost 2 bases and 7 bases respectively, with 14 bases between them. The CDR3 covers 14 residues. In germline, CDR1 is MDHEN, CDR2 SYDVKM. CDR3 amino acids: CASSLDGSQVGYTF. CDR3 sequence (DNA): TGTGCCAGCAGTTTAGATGGGTCCCAAGTTGGCTACACCTTC.

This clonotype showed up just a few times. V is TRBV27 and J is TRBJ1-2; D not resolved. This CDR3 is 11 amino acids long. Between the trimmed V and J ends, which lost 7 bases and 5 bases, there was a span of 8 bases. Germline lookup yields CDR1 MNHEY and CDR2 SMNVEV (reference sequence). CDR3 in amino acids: CASISEYGYTF. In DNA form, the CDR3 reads TGTGCCAGCATATCGGAATATGGCTACACCTTC.

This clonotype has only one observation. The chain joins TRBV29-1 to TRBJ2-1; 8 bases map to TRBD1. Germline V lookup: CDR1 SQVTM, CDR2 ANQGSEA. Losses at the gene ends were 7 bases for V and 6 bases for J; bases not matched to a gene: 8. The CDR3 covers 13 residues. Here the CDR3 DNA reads TGCAGCGCCCGGACAGGGCAGACCAATGAGCAGTTCTTC. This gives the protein CSARTGQTNEQFF.

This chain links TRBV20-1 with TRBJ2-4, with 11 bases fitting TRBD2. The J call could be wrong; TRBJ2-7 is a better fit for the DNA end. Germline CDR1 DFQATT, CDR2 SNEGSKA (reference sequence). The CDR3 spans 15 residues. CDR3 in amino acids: CSARGLAARSYEQYF. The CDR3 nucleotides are TGCAGTGCTAGGGGACTAGCGGCCCGCTCCTACGAGCAGTACTTC.

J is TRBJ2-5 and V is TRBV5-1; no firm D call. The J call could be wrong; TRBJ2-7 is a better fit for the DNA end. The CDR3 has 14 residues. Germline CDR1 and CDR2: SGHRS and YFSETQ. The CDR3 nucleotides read TGCGCCAGCAGCGTGAACGTAGACGGTTACGAGCAGTACTTC. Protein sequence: CASSVNVDGYEQYF.

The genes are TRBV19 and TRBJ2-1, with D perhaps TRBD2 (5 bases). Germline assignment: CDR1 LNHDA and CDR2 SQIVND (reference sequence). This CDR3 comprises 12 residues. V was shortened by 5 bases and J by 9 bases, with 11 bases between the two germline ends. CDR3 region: CASSSRAGEQFF. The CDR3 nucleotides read TGTGCCAGTAGTTCGCGCGCGGGTGAGCAGTTCTTC.

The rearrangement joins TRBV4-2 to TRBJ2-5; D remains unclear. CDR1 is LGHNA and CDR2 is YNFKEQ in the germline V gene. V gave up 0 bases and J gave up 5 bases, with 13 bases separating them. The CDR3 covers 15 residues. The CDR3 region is CASSQEGTSQETQYF. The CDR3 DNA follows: TGTGCCAGCAGCCAAGAGGGCACCTCCCAGGAGACCCAGTACTTC.

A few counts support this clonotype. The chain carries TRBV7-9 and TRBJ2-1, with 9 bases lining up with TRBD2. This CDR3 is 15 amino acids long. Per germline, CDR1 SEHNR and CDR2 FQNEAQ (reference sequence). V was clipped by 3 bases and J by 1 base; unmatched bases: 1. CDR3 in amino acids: CASSLREGSYNEQFF. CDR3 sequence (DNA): TGTGCCAGCAGCTTGCGGGAGGGGTCCTACAATGAGCAGTTCTTC. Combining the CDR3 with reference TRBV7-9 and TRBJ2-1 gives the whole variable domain DTGVSQNPRHKITKRGQNVTFRCDPISEHNRLYWYRQTLGQGPEFLTYFQNEAQLEKSRLLSDRFSAERPKGSFSTLEIQRTEQGDSAMYLCASSLREGSYNEQFFGPGTRLTVL.

The CDR3 is CASSLSTSGSTDTQYF. DNA of the CDR3: TGTGCCAGCAGCTTATCGACTAGCGGTAGCACAGATACGCAGTATTTT. This rearrangement joins TRBV7-8 to TRBJ2-3; 9 bases agree with TRBD2. This CDR3 is 16 amino acids long. Trimming removed 2 bases from V and 0 bases from J; junction bases left unmatched: 3. CDR1 is SGHVS, CDR2 FQNEAQ, per germline.

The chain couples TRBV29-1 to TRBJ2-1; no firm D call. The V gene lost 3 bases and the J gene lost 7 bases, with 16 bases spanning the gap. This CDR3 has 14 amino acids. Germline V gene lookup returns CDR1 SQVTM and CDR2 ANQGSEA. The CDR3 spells CSVDYGRLGNEQFF. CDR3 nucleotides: TGCAGCGTTGATTATGGACGGCTTGGGAATGAGCAGTTCTTC.

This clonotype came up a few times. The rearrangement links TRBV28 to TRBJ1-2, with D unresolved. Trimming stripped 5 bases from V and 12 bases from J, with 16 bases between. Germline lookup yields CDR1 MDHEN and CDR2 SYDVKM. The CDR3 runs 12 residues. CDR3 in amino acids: CASSVIGSGNTF. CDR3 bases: TGTGCCAGCAGTGTGATCGGGAGCGGGAACACCTTC.